This entry lists 10 T cell receptor beta chains sequenced from one sample in a study of control samples from healthy donors and cancer patients. Sequenced by immunoSEQ multiplex PCR; TCRdb stores in-frame clones only, minus some. The sample yields under 450,000 clones, approximately 92% seen once. Material for sequencing was PBMCs. The receptors were gathered from a man in his forties or fifties with head and neck cancer.

As for this clone: The same CDR3 arises from other DNA sequences in this sample as well. The chain carries TRBV28 and TRBJ1-5, with D unclear. Trimming stripped 5 bases from V and 1 base from J, with 3 bases between. CDR1 MDHEN and CDR2 SYDVKM come from the germline V gene. CDR3 size: 12 residues. DNA of the CDR3: TGTGCCAGCAGTGGGAGCAATCAGCCCCAGCATTTT. It translates to CASSGSNQPQHF.

V gene TRBV7-9 combines with J gene TRBJ2-3; 8 bases agree with TRBD1. V lost 4 bases to trimming and J lost 4 bases; unmatched junction nucleotides: 7. The CDR3 is made up of 15 amino acids. Germline V gene data show CDR1 as SEHNR and CDR2 as FQNEAQ (reference sequence). The CDR3 loop is CASSSPGGSADTQYF. The CDR3 bases are TGTGCCAGCAGCTCTCCAGGGGGCTCGGCAGATACGCAGTATTTT.

This clone is a singleton in its sample. V usage is TRBV6-1 and J usage is TRBJ2-1, with a tentative D call TRBD1 (6 bases). Between the trimmed V and J ends, which lost 2 bases and 4 bases, there was a span of 18 bases. The CDR3 is made up of 17 amino acids. The germline CDR1 and CDR2 sequences are MNHNS and SASEGT. The CDR3, as DNA: TGTGCCAGCAGTGAAAGCCCACAGGGATCACGATACAATGAGCAGTTCTTC. Amino acid sequence: CASSESPQGSRYNEQFF.

The rearrangement joins TRBV5-1 to TRBJ2-5; TRBD1 matches at 7 bases. The CDR3 extends over 13 amino acids. The germline CDR1 and CDR2 sequences are SGHRS and YFSETQ. J lost 4 bases, V lost 3 bases, and 3 bases had no gene match. CDR3 residues: CASSYGTAETQYF. The CDR3 bases are TGCGCCAGCAGCTACGGGACAGCAGAGACCCAGTACTTC.

This clone was counted between two and nine times. V gene TRBV5-1 combines with J gene TRBJ2-1, with 11 bases matching TRBD2. The CDR3 is 20 amino acids. The germline gives CDR1 SGHRS, CDR2 YFSETQ. J was trimmed by 6 bases and V by 1 base; bases with no gene match: 18. The DNA for the CDR3 is TGCGCCAGCAGCTTGCAAGGGGGCGGACTACTAGCGGGGGCTTTCAATGAGCAGTTCTTC. Residues: CASSLQGGGLLAGAFNEQFF.

CDR3 nucleotide sequence: TGTGCCAGCAGGGGGTCTGGGGCCAACGTCCTGACTTTC. Translating it yields CASRGSGANVLTF. The chain combines TRBV6-4 with TRBJ2-6; D unresolved. Germline V gene sequence: CDR1 MRHNA, CDR2 SNTAGT. The CDR3 contains 13 residues. The V and J ends lost 6 bases and 1 base respectively, with 4 bases between them.

The V call is TRBV6-5, the J call TRBJ1-1; D gene ambiguous. V lost 5 bases, J lost 4 bases, and 14 bases lay in between. The CDR3 has 14 amino acids. Per the germline V gene, CDR1 is MNHEY and CDR2 is SVGAGI. Written as DNA, the CDR3 is TGTGCCAGCAGTCCCGCGAGGGAGGGCACTGAAGCTTTCTTT. Its translation is CASSPAREGTEAFF.

This chain uses TRBV5-6 with TRBJ1-2; D may be TRBD1 (6 bases). From germline, CDR1 is SGHDT and CDR2 YYEEEE. The CDR3 runs 17 residues. Trimming left V 1 base short and J 4 bases short, with 20 bases between. CDR3 sequence: CASSLLGGGETGYGYTF. The DNA for the CDR3 is TGTGCCAGCAGCTTGCTGGGAGGGGGGGAAACGGGCTATGGCTACACCTTC.

The V call is TRBV19, the J call TRBJ1-2, with TRBD1 identical over 8 bases. The V gene's germline CDR1 is LNHDA and CDR2 SQIVND (reference sequence). The CDR3 spans 13 residues. J lost 6 bases, V lost 6 bases, and 6 bases had no gene match. The CDR3 spells CASSLAGGNGYTF. CDR3 DNA sequence: TGTGCCAGTAGCCTAGCAGGGGGCAATGGCTACACCTTC.

Comments on this clone: In the same sample, other DNA sequences code for this CDR3. The gene calls are TRBV19 and TRBJ2-3; possibly TRBD2 for D (5 bases). The germline V gene has CDR1 LNHDA and CDR2 SQIVND (reference sequence). Trimming pared 3 bases from V and 0 bases from J, leaving 7 bases between. This CDR3 has 14 residues. The CDR3 protein is CASSIGVSTDTQYF. The CDR3 nucleotides read TGTGCCAGTAGTATCGGGGTCAGCACAGATACGCAGTATTTT. The entire variable domain, with the rest obtained from reference TRBV19 and TRBJ2-3, is as follows: DGGITQSPKYLFRKEGQNVTLSCEQNLNHDAMYWYRQDPGQGLRLIYYSQIVNDFQKGDIAEGYSVSREKKESFPLTVTSAQKNPTAFYLCASSIGVSTDTQYFGPGTRLTVL.